This T cell receptor (beta chain) was documented in a study of blood T cell repertoires in COVID-19. Overall study: Samples came from the United States, Italy and Spain, spanning acute and convalescent COVID-19.

Method: immunoSEQ multiplex PCR; TCRdb's copy keeps in-frame clones and lacks some. The top ten clones hold 13% to 15% of a sample with roughly 190,000 clones, 80% to 90% of them seen once. The trim removed 6 bases at V and 4 bases at J, leaving 12 bases unmatched. Germline V gene data show CDR1 as MNHEY and CDR2 as SMNVEV (reference sequence). The CDR3 length is 16 residues. The Seattle site enrolled patients during active infection and followed them longitudinally. The source material was peripheral blood. This clonotype originated in a woman in her 70s with COVID-19, enrolled during active disease. This chain uses TRBV27 with TRBJ1-2, with 9 bases identical to TRBD1. The CDR3, as DNA: TGTGCCAGCAGAATGGACAGGGGACCTATCGCCTATGGCTACACCTTC. It encodes CASRMDRGPIAYGYTF.